The rows below give T cell receptor beta chains drawn from one sample of a study of blood T cell repertoires in COVID-19. The repertoire was sequenced with immunoSEQ multiplex PCR; TCRdb's copy has only in-frame clones and lacks some. The sample contains 300,000 to 450,000 clones, 87% of which appear only once. The material sequenced was PBMCs or T cells enriched from blood (not recorded which). The source of these receptors is a man in his thirties or forties who had recovered from COVID-19. CDR3s include the opening cysteine and the closing phenylalanine or tryptophan. The D gene is left open where the match is weak. Clone size, where shown, is once, few, many, or a class for clones that have expanded.

CDR3 DNA	CDR3 protein	V gene	CDR3 length	clone size	D gene	J gene
TGTGCCAGCAGCGGTCGGTCCCCCGACAGGGACACCGGGGAGCTGTTTTTT	CASSGRSPDRDTGELFF	TRBV11-3	17	.	TRBD1	TRBJ2-2
TGTGCCACCTCCCCAGACTCCGGCTCCTATAATTCACCCCTCCACTTT	CATSPDSGSYNSPLHF	TRBV2	16	.	.	TRBJ1-6
TGTGCCAGCAGCCAAGGGGGCTCCTCTGGAAACACCATATATTTT	CASSQGGSSGNTIYF	TRBV6-6	15	.	TRBD1	TRBJ1-3
TGCGCCAGCAGCACCGAAAAAGGGGGCCGGCCAAATTCACCCCTCCACTTT	CASSTEKGGRPNSPLHF	TRBV5-1	17	once	TRBD1	TRBJ1-6
TGTGCCATCAGTGAGCGGACCGGGACAGCTGAAGCTTTCTTT	CAISERTGTAEAFF	TRBV10-3	14	.	TRBD1	TRBJ1-1
TGTGCCAGCAGCCACGTAGCCTTAGACAGGGGGCCCTACAATGAGCAGTTCTTC	CASSHVALDRGPYNEQFF	TRBV27	18	.	TRBD1	TRBJ2-1
TGTGCCAGCAGCCGCGAGCAGGGCTACGAGCAGTACTTC	CASSREQGYEQYF	TRBV5-5	13	.	.	TRBJ2-7
TGTGCCAGCAGCCGCGAGGGACAGCCCCTGCGTTCAGGCACCGGGGAGCTGTTTTTT	CASSREGQPLRSGTGELFF	TRBV5-5	19	.	TRBD1	TRBJ2-2
TGTGCCAGCAGCCAAGGCGTTCGGGGCTCTGGAAACACCATATATTTT	CASSQGVRGSGNTIYF	TRBV14	16	.	.	TRBJ1-3
TGCGCCAGCAGCTTGGGACAGGGCCTAGGAGGCTACGAGCAGTACTTC	CASSLGQGLGGYEQYF	TRBV5-1	16	few	TRBD1	TRBJ2-7
TGTGCCAGCAGCCAAGATCAGGGTGGCTACGAGCAGTACTTC	CASSQDQGGYEQYF	TRBV14	14	.	.	TRBJ2-7
TGTGCCAGCAGCTTAGGGACAGGGACCTACAATGAGCAGTTCTTC	CASSLGTGTYNEQFF	TRBV7-8	15	.	TRBD1	TRBJ2-1
TGTGCCAGCTCAGACAGTAACTATGGCTACACCTTC	CASSDSNYGYTF	TRBV18	12	.	.	TRBJ1-2
TGTGCCACCAGTGATCCCGGGACAGTCGGCAATGAGCAGTTCTTC	CATSDPGTVGNEQFF	TRBV24-1	15	once	TRBD1	TRBJ2-1
TGTGCTAGTGGACTCGGGAGGATTACCGGGGAGCTGTTTTTT	CASGLGRITGELFF	TRBV12-5	14	.	TRBD2	TRBJ2-2
TGTGCCAGCAGTCCCTGGACAGGGGGCGATTCACCCCTCCACTTT	CASSPWTGGDSPLHF	TRBV27	15	.	TRBD1	TRBJ1-6
TGTGCCAGCAGGCGTGACAGCTCTGGGGCCAACGTCCTGACTTTC	CASRRDSSGANVLTF	TRBV6-5	15	.	.	TRBJ2-6
TGTGCCAGCAGCCCCTCGACAGGGTTCTATGGCTACACCTTC	CASSPSTGFYGYTF	TRBV5-5	14	.	TRBD1	TRBJ1-2
TGTGCCAGTAGTCCAGACAGGGGACGGTACGAGCAGTACTTC	CASSPDRGRYEQYF	TRBV19	14	.	TRBD1	TRBJ2-7
TGTGCCAGCAGCTTACAGGCAGGGCCCGCGGTCTACGAGCAGTACTTC	CASSLQAGPAVYEQYF	TRBV7-6	16	few	.	TRBJ2-7
TGCAGCGTTGGACAGGGGAGCAATCAGCCCCAGCATTTT	CSVGQGSNQPQHF	TRBV29-1	13	once	TRBD1	TRBJ1-5
TGTGCCAGCAGCCCCCGGACAGGGGAGACCCCCTCAGCCCTCCACTTT	CASSPRTGETPSALHF	TRBV9	16	.	TRBD1	TRBJ1-6